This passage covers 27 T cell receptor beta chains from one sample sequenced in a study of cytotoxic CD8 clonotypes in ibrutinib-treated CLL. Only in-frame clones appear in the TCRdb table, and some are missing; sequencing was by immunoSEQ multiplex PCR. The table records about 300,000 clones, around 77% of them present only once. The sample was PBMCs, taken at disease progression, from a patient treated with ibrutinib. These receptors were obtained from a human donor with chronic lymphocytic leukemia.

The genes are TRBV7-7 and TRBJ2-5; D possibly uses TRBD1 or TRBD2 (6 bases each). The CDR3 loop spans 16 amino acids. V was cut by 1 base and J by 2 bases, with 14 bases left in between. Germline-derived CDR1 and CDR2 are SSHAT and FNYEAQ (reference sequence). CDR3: CASSLGGRGPQETQYF. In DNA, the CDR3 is TGTGCCAGCAGCTTAGGGGGGCGGGGACCTCAAGAGACCCAGTACTTC.

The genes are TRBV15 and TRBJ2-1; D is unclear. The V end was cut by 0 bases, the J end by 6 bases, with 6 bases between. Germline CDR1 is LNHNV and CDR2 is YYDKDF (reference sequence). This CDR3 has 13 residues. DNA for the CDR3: TGTGCCACCAGCAGAGATAGGGCCAATGAGCAGTTCTTC. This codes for CATSRDRANEQFF.

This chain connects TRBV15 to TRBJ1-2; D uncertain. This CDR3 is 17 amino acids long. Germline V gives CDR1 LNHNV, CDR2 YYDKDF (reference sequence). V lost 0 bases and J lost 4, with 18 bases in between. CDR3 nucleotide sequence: TGTGCCACCAGCAGAGATTTGGGAAGGGCAGGCGTCTATGGCTACACCTTC. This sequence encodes CATSRDLGRAGVYGYTF.

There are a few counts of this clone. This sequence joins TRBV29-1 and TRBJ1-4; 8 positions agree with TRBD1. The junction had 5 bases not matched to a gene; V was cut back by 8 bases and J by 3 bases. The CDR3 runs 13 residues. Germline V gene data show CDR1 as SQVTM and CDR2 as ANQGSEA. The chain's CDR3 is CSILQGANEKLFF. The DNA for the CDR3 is TGCAGCATTCTACAGGGGGCTAATGAAAAACTGTTTTTT.

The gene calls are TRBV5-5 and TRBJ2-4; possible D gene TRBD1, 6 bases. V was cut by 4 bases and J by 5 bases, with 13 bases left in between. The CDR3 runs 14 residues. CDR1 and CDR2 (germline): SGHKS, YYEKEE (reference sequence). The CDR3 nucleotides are TGTGCCAGCAGCGTAAAGACAGGCGAAAACATTCAGTACTTC. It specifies CASSVKTGENIQYF.

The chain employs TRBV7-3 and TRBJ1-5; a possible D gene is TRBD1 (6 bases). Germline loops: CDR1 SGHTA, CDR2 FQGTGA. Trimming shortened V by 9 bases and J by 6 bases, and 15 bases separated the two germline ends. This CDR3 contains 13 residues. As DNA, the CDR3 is TGTGCCAGTTCCAAGGGGGGTAGTCAGCCCCAGCATTTT. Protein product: CASSKGGSQPQHF.

The chain's CDR3 is CASSLGWLAGGRQETQYF. Here the CDR3 DNA reads TGCGCCAGCAGCTTGGGATGGTTAGCGGGGGGGCGTCAAGAGACCCAGTACTTC. The chain links TRBV5-1 to TRBJ2-5; 11 nucleotides align to TRBD2. Germline CDR1 SGHRS, CDR2 YFSETQ. After removal of 0 bases from V and 2 bases from J, the junction contained 9 bases not matched to a gene. The CDR3 has 18 residues.

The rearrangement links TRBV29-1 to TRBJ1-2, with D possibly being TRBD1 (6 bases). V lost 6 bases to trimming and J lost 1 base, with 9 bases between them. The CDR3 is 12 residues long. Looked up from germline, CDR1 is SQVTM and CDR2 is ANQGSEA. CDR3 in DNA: TGCAGCGTGATGGACAGTAACTATGGCTACACCTTC. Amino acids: CSVMDSNYGYTF.

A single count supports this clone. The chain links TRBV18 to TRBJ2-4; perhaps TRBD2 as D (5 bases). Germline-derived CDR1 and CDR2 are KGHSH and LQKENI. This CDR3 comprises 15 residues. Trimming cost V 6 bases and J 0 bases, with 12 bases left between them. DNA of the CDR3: TGTGCCAGCTCGGGGAGTCGGCTAGCCAAAAACATTCAGTACTTC. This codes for CASSGSRLAKNIQYF.

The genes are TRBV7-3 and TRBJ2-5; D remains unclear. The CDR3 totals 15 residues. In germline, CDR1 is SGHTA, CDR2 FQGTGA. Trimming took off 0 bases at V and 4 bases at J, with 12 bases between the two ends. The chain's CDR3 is CASSLTAGNGETQYF. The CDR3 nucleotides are TGTGCCAGCAGCTTAACTGCAGGCAACGGAGAGACCCAGTACTTC.

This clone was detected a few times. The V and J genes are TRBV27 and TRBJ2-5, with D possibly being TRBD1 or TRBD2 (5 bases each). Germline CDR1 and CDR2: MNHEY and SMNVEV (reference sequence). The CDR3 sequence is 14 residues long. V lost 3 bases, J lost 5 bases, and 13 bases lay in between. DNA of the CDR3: TGTGCCAGCAGTTTGGTTGAGGGGCGGGAGACCCAGTACTTC. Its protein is CASSLVEGRETQYF.

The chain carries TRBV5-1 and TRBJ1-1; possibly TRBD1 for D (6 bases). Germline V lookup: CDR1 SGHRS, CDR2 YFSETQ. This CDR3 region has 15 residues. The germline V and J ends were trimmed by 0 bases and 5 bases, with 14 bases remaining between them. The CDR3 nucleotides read TGCGCCAGCAGCTTGGTTCGGGGAGGGGGTACTGAAGCTTTCTTT. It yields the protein CASSLVRGGGTEAFF.

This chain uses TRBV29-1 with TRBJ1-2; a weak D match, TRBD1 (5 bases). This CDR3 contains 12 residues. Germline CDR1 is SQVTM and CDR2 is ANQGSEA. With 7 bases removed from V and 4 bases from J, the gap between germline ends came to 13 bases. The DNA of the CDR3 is TGCAGCGCCCCGGGGGGGATCTATGGCTACACCTTC. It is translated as CSAPGGIYGYTF.

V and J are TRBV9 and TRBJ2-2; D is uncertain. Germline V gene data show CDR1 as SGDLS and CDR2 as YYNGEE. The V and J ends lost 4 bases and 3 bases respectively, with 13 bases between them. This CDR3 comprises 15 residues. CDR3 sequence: CASSPRGQDTGELFF. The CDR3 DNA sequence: TGTGCCAGCAGCCCTCGTGGGCAGGACACCGGGGAGCTGTTTTTT.

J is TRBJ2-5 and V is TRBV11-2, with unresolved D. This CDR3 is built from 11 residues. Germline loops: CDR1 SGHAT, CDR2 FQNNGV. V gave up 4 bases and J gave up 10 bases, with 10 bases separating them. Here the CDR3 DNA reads TGTGCCAGCAGCTCACGTCGTGACCAGTACTTC. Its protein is CASSSRRDQYF.

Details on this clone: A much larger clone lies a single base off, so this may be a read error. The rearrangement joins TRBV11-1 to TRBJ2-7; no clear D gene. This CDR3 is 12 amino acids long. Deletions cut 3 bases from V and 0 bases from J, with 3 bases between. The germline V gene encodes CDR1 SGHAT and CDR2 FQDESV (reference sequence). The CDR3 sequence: CASSLGSYEQYF. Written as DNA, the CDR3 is TGTGCCAGCAGCTTGGGCTCCTACGAGCAGTACTTC. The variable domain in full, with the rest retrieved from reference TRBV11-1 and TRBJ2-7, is EAEVAQSPRYKITEKSQAVAFWCDPISGHATLYWYRQILGQGPELLVQFQDESVVDDSQLPKDRFSAERLKGVDSTLKIQPAELGDSAMYLCASSLGSYEQYFGPGTRLTVT.

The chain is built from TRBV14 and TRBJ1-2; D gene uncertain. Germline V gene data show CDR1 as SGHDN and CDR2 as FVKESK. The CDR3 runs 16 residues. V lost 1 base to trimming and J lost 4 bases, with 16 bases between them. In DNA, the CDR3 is TGTGCCAGCAGCCAAGGGTTACGTAACCTCTTCTATGGCTACACCTTC. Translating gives CASSQGLRNLFYGYTF.

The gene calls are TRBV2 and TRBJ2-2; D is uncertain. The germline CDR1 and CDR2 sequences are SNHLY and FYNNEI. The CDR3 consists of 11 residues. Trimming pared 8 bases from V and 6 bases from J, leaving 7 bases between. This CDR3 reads CASQLAGELFF. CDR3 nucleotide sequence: TGTGCCAGCCAATTGGCCGGGGAGCTGTTTTTT.

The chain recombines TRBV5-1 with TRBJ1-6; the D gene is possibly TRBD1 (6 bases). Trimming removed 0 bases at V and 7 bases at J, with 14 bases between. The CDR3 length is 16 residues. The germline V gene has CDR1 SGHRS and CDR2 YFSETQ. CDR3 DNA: TGCGCCAGCAGCTTGGAGGGGGGCCGGAGAAATTCACCCCTCCACTTT. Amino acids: CASSLEGGRRNSPLHF. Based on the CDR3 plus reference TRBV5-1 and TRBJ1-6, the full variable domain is KAGVTQTPRYLIKTRGQQVTLSCSPISGHRSVSWYQQTPGQGLQFLFEYFSETQRNKGNFPGRFSGRQFSNSRSEMNVSTLELGDSALYLCASSLEGGRRNSPLHFGNGTRLTVT.

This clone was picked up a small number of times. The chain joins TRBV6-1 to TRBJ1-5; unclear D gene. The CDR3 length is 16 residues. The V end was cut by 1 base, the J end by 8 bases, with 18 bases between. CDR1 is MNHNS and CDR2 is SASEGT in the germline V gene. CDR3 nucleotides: TGTGCCAGCAGTGAAGAAATAGGACTTCTGGGAGAGCCCCAGCATTTT. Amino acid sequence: CASSEEIGLLGEPQHF.

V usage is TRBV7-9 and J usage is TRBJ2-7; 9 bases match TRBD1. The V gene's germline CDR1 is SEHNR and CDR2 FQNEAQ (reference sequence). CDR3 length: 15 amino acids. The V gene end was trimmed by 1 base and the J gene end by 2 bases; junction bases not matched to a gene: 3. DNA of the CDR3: TGTGCCAGCAGCTTAGACAGGGGGCCCGCCTACGAGCAGTACTTC. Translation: CASSLDRGPAYEQYF.

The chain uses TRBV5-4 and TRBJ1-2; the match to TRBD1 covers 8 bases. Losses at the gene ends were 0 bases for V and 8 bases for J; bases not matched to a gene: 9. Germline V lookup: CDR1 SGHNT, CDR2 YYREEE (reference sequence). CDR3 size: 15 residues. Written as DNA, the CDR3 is TGTGCCAGCAGCTTGGAGGGCAGGGGGCTGGAAGGCTACACCTTC. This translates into CASSLEGRGLEGYTF.

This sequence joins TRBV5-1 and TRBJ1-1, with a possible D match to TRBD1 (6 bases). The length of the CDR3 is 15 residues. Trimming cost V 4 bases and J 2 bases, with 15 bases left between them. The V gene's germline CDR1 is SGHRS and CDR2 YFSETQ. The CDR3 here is CASSPGADFNTEAFF. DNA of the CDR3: TGCGCCAGCAGCCCGGGGGCAGACTTCAACACTGAAGCTTTCTTT.

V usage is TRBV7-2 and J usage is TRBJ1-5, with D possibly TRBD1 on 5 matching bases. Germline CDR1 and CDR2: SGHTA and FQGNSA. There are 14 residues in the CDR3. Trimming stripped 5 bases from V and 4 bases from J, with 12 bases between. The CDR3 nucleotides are TGTGCCAGCAGCCGCTTGGGGGGAAATCAGCCCCAGCATTTT. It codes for CASSRLGGNQPQHF. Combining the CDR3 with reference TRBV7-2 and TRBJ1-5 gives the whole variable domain GAGVSQSPSNKVTEKGKDVELRCDPISGHTALYWYRQSLGQGLEFLIYFQGNSAPDKSGLPSDRFSAERTGGSVSTLTIQRTQQEDSAVYLCASSRLGGNQPQHFGDGTRLSIL.

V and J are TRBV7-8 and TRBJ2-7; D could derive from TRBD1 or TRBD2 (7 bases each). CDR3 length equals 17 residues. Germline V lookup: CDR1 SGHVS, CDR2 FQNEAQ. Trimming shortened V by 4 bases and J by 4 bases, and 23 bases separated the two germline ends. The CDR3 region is CASSSPALGTAGYEQYF. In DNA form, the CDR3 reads TGTGCCAGCAGCTCACCCGCGTTAGGGACAGCGGGGTACGAGCAGTACTTC.

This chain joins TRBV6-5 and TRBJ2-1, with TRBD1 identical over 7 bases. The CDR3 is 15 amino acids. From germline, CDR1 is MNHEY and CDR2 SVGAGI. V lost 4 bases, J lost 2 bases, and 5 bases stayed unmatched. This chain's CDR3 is CASSLKGAPYNEQFF. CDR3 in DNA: TGTGCCAGCAGTTTAAAGGGGGCTCCCTACAATGAGCAGTTCTTC.

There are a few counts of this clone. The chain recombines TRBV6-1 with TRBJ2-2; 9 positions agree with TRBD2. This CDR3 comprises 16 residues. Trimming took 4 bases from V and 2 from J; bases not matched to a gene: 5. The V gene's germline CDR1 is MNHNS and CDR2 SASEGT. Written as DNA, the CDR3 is TGTGCCAGCAGTGGGCTAGCGGGGAAAAACACCGGGGAGCTGTTTTTT. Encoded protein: CASSGLAGKNTGELFF.